This TCR beta chain was sequenced during a study of blood T cell repertoires in COVID-19. Germline assignment: CDR1 MNHEY and CDR2 SMNVEV (reference sequence). Trimming left V 11 bases short and J 3 bases short, with 17 bases between. The CDR3 has 13 residues. Original data processing: Reference gene primers were amplified, and this amplification served to estimate nucleated cell counts. Profiling relied on immunoSEQ multiplex PCR, and the TCRdb table lists in-frame clones only, not all of them. V and J calls and clone size follow that table, whereas D and trimming were derived from the DNA. The sample includes roughly 64,000 clones, approximately 86% of them seen just once.

Sequences were obtained from peripheral blood. V gene TRBV27 combines with J gene TRBJ2-7, with D perhaps TRBD2 (6 bases). This clonotype was sampled from a man aged 35-49 years with acute or convalescent COVID-19. The CDR3 is CASPGGMGYEQYF. Here the CDR3 DNA reads TGTGCCTCACCCGGCGGGATGGGCTACGAGCAGTACTTC.